This TCR beta chain was sequenced in a study of T cells in Graves' hyperthyroidism and ophthalmopathy. The CDR3 spans 15 residues. The V segment lost 5 bases and the J segment 3 bases; nucleotides outside the gene matches: 6. The germline gives CDR1 DFQATT, CDR2 SNEGSKA (reference sequence). Study-wide findings and caveats: By a 13 V-J model, ophthalmopathy was set apart from stable hyperthyroidism.

TCR beta CDR3 region amplification was performed from RNA transcripts. The HTBI primer set was used in a first-round RT-PCR of the TCR CDR3. TCRdb used MiXCR to reprocess the multiplex PCR reads, holding one entry per CDR3 protein. The sample has roughly 500,000 distinct CDR3 sequences, 20% to 25% seen once; the top ten hold approximately 49%. This clonotype was recorded many times. What it binds is not known. The chain recombines TRBV20-1 with TRBJ2-1; 11 nucleotides line up with TRBD2. Sequenced input: blood. The sequence was obtained from a woman aged 70 to 79 with Graves' ophthalmopathy. The CDR3, as DNA: TGCAGTGCTGCCCCGGGACTAGCGGTCTACAATGAGCAGTTCTTC. Residues: CSAAPGLAVYNEQFF.